The text below deals with one TCR beta chain. Its target is not known. Each CDR3 protein is one row after TCRdb ran MiXCR on the reads. Of roughly 800,000 distinct CDR3 sequences in the sample, 25% to 30% were seen once. This entry belongs to a study of T cell repertoires in cytomegalovirus infection. In the study overall: Both CMV infection and a matching HLA type were indicated by public TCR beta signatures.

The sequence was obtained from a human donor in good health (CMV status not recorded). Some clones in this sample may be carry-over from other donors' samples. The sequenced sample was cultured CD8+ T cells from PBMCs, obtained from culture after CMV antigen stimulation.

Here the CDR3 DNA reads TGTGCCAGCAGTTACCAGTCTTACAATGAGCAGTTCTTC. Translation gives CASSYQSYNEQFF. The chain has TRBV6-2 or TRBV6-3 and TRBJ2-1; D is undetermined. With 2 bases removed from V and 4 bases from J, the gap between germline ends came to 6 bases. This CDR3 is 13 amino acids long. The V gene's germline CDR1 is MNHEY and CDR2 SVGEGT.